These 16 T cell receptor beta chains were all obtained from the same sample, sequenced in a study of shared clonotypes between healthy human individuals. Sequencing used immunoSEQ multiplex PCR; TCRdb keeps in-frame clones, though not all of them. This sample has 1 million to 1.3 million clones, with 75% to 80% found just once. Material for sequencing was memory CD4+ T cells from PBMCs. The sample's subset: CD45RA-negative fraction. The source is a man aged 18 to 29 in good health. Some clones in this sample may be carry-over from other donors' samples.

The V and J genes are TRBV10-3 and TRBJ1-2, with D possibly TRBD1 on 6 matching bases. This CDR3 is 15 amino acids long. Germline V gives CDR1 ENHRY, CDR2 SYGVKD. V was cut by 3 bases and J by 6 bases, with 17 bases left in between. The CDR3 nucleotides read TGTGCCATCAGTGACTGGGGGGGCCGGATCGATGGCTACACCTTC. Amino acid sequence: CAISDWGGRIDGYTF.

This sequence joins TRBV7-9 and TRBJ1-5; D may be TRBD1 (5 bases). This CDR3 spans 12 amino acids. Trimming took off 5 bases at V and 9 bases at J, with 11 bases between the two ends. CDR1 and CDR2 from the germline V gene are SEHNR and FQNEAQ (reference sequence). Here the CDR3 reads CASSTPGLPQHF. The CDR3 DNA sequence: TGTGCCAGCAGCACTCCGGGGCTGCCCCAGCATTTT.

This chain connects TRBV6-5 to TRBJ2-7; the D gene could be TRBD1 or TRBD2 (5 bases each). The germline V gene encodes CDR1 MNHEY and CDR2 SVGAGI. The CDR3 is made up of 15 amino acids. The ends were cut back, 0 bases at V and 3 bases at J, with 12 bases in the middle. CDR3 nucleotide sequence: TGTGCCAGCAGTTACTCGGGGGTTTGGGGCTACGAGCAGTACTTC. It specifies CASSYSGVWGYEQYF.

This chain joins TRBV6-5 and TRBJ1-4; maybe TRBD1 (5 bases). V dropped 6 bases and J dropped 5 bases, with 13 bases sitting between them. The germline V gene encodes CDR1 MNHEY and CDR2 SVGAGI. This CDR3 region has 14 residues. CDR3 residues: CASSRTPGNEKLFF. The DNA for the CDR3 is TGTGCCAGCAGCCGGACACCCGGCAATGAAAAACTGTTTTTT.

V is TRBV5-1 and J is TRBJ1-2; 8 nucleotides match TRBD1. The J segment lost 5 bases and the V segment lost 4 bases, leaving 10 bases of the junction unmatched. From germline, CDR1 is SGHRS and CDR2 YFSETQ. CDR3 length: 15 residues. CDR3 nucleotide sequence: TGCGCCAGCAGCGCGGACAGGGTCGAGGGTTATGGCTACACCTTC. Translating gives CASSADRVEGYGYTF.

As concerns this clone: This sample includes further DNA sequences coding for the same CDR3. The V and J genes are TRBV20-1 and TRBJ1-3; D call uncertain. The V and J ends lost 1 base and 4 bases respectively, with 2 bases between them. The germline V gene has CDR1 DFQATT and CDR2 SNEGSKA (reference sequence). The CDR3 loop spans 11 amino acids. CDR3 loop: CSARGGNTIYF. The DNA of the CDR3 is TGCAGTGCTAGAGGAGGAAACACCATATATTTT.

The gene calls are TRBV19 and TRBJ2-2; no clear D gene. Germline V CDR1 and CDR2: LNHDA, SQIVND (reference sequence). Deletions cut 6 bases from V and 1 base from J, with 15 bases between. The CDR3 consists of 16 residues. CDR3 sequence: CASSVMSRMNTGELFF. The CDR3 DNA reads TGTGCCAGTAGCGTCATGTCCAGGATGAACACCGGGGAGCTGTTTTTT.

V is TRBV9 and J is TRBJ2-1; the match to TRBD2 covers 15 bases. CDR1 and CDR2 from the germline V gene are SGDLS and YYNGEE. With V trimmed by 3 bases and J by 2 bases, 9 bases remained unmatched. The CDR3 consists of 19 residues. The CDR3 nucleotides are TGTGCCAGCAGCGAGGGGGGACTAGCGGGAGGCGCCCCCTACAATGAGCAGTTCTTC. It yields the protein CASSEGGLAGGAPYNEQFF.

Note on this clone: Other nucleotide sequences in the sample specify the same CDR3. The chain employs TRBV11-3 and TRBJ2-5; 10 bases align to TRBD1. Germline V gene data show CDR1 as SGHNT and CDR2 as YENEEA. This CDR3 has 15 amino acids. Germline trimming cut 5 bases from V and 1 base from J; bases unmatched to any gene: 4. CDR3 nucleotide sequence: TGTGCCAGCAGCCTCCGGGACAGGGGCCAAGAGACCCAGTACTTC. Protein sequence: CASSLRDRGQETQYF. The whole variable domain, remainder taken from reference TRBV11-3 and TRBJ2-5, is EAGVVQSPRYKIIEKKQPVAFWCNPISGHNTLYWYLQNLGQGPELLIRYENEEAVDDSQLPKDRFSAERLKGVDSTLKIQPAELGDSAVYLCASSLRDRGQETQYFGPGTRLLVL.

Points on this clone: A far larger clone differs by one base, so this is likely a read error. The same CDR3 is also encoded by other DNA sequences in this sample. The V call is TRBV29-1, the J call TRBJ1-1, with D possibly being TRBD1 (5 bases). The V end was cut by 5 bases, the J end by 2 bases, with 12 bases between. Per germline, CDR1 SQVTM and CDR2 ANQGSEA. The CDR3 has 13 residues. The CDR3 loop reads CSVRIQGNTEAFF. CDR3 DNA sequence: TGCAGCGTTCGGATCCAGGGTAACACTGAAGCTTTCTTT.

The gene calls are TRBV7-3 and TRBJ1-2, with D perhaps TRBD1 (6 bases). The germline gives CDR1 SGHTA, CDR2 FQGTGA. V lost 3 bases to trimming and J lost 4 bases, with 15 bases between them. The CDR3 covers 15 residues. DNA of the CDR3: TGTGCCAGCAGCTTTACGGGGGACACCTCCTATGGCTACACCTTC. Protein: CASSFTGDTSYGYTF.

This clone was picked up a small number of times. The rearrangement uses TRBV4-1 and TRBJ2-1, with 14 bases aligning to TRBD2. The V segment lost 4 bases and the J segment 2 bases; nucleotides outside the gene matches: 10. The CDR3 is 19 amino acids. Germline V lookup: CDR1 MGHRA, CDR2 YSYEKL. CDR3 residues: CASSLSGMGLAGAYNEQFF. The CDR3 region has the DNA TGCGCCAGCAGCCTGTCGGGGATGGGACTAGCGGGAGCCTACAATGAGCAGTTCTTC.

As to this clone: Additional DNA sequences in this sample encode the identical CDR3. The chain uses TRBV19 and TRBJ1-2, with a tentative D call TRBD1 (6 bases). The germline gives CDR1 LNHDA, CDR2 SQIVND (reference sequence). The CDR3 is made up of 13 amino acids. V was shortened by 1 base and J by 4 bases, with 7 bases between the two germline ends. The CDR3 protein is CASSIGRGYGYTF. CDR3 DNA sequence: TGTGCCAGTAGTATAGGCAGGGGCTATGGCTACACCTTC.

The chain links TRBV21-1 to TRBJ2-3; the D segment call TRBD2 is taken from the table without a DNA check. TRBV21-1 constitutes a pseudogene. The CDR3 extends over 16 amino acids. CDR3 sequence: CASSKESGRDTDTQYF. The CDR3 DNA reads as TGTGCCAGCAGCAAAGAGAGCGGGAGGGACACAGATACGCAGTATTTT.

This sequence joins TRBV28 and TRBJ1-2; 7 bases match TRBD1. Losses at the gene ends were 10 bases for V and 5 bases for J; bases not matched to a gene: 7. This CDR3 is built from 12 residues. CDR1 and CDR2 (germline): MDHEN, SYDVKM. CDR3 coding DNA: TGTGCCACCAGGGACAGTTGGTATGGCTACACCTTC. It encodes CATRDSWYGYTF.

J is TRBJ1-1 and V is TRBV7-9; D is perhaps TRBD1 (6 bases). CDR1 SEHNR and CDR2 FQNEAQ come from the germline V gene (reference sequence). The CDR3 runs to 14 residues. V lost 3 bases and J lost 4, with 12 bases in between. The DNA for the CDR3 is TGTGCCAGCAGCTTTTCTGACAGGCTCACTGAAGCTTTCTTT. Its protein is CASSFSDRLTEAFF.